The rows below give T cell receptor beta chains drawn from one sample of a study of cytomegalovirus exposure and HLA in healthy donors. Some clones are missing from TCRdb's copy, which holds only in-frame ones; the method was immunoSEQ multiplex PCR. Of around 140,000 clones listed, 82% were seen once; the top ten hold 2.5%. The source material was PBMCs. Receptor source: a male donor in good health and CMV-seronegative. The CDR3 runs from the conserved cysteine through the conserved F or W. The order of the fields is V gene, clone size, D gene, J gene, CDR3 protein, CDR3 DNA. D genes are given only for firm matches. Size is omitted from some rows. Given values are once, few, many or a class for expanded clones.

TRBV13	once	TRBD2	TRBJ2-1	CASSFSGRGNNEQFF	TGTGCCAGCAGCTTTAGCGGGAGGGGGAACAATGAGCAGTTCTTC
TRBV7-9	-	-	TRBJ2-7	CASSFQGLAAAHEQYF	TGTGCCAGCAGCTTCCAGGGGCTAGCGGCGGCCCACGAGCAGTACTTC
TRBV13	-	TRBD2	TRBJ2-7	CASSTSGLAGYEQYF	TGTGCCAGCAGCACCTCGGGACTAGCGGGATACGAGCAGTACTTC
TRBV6-6	few	-	TRBJ1-1	CASSLQGGKAFF	TGTGCCAGCAGTTTGCAGGGCGGGAAAGCTTTCTTT
TRBV5-1	-	TRBD2	TRBJ2-1	CASSFTLAVYNEQFF	TGCGCCAGCAGCTTCACCCTAGCGGTTTACAATGAGCAGTTCTTC
TRBV7-2	-	TRBD1	TRBJ2-5	CASNGDSRIETQYF	TGTGCCAGCAACGGGGACAGTCGTATAGAGACCCAGTACTTC
TRBV5-8	few	TRBD1	TRBJ2-7	CASSFSGTGGSYEQYF	TGTGCCAGCAGCTTTTCCGGGACAGGGGGCTCCTACGAGCAGTACTTC
TRBV4-3	-	TRBD2	TRBJ2-1	CASSQDPLAGYNEQFF	TGCGCCAGCAGCCAAGATCCACTAGCGGGGTACAATGAGCAGTTCTTC
TRBV29-1	-	-	TRBJ1-2	CSVERGYGYTF	TGCAGCGTTGAACGGGGTTATGGCTACACCTTC
TRBV5-5	-	-	TRBJ1-1	CASSLGTNTEAFF	TGTGCCAGCAGCTTGGGGACTAACACTGAAGCTTTCTTT
TRBV6-5	-	-	TRBJ2-1	CASSPDSNEQFF	TGTGCCAGCAGCCCGGACAGCAATGAGCAGTTCTTC
TRBV30	-	TRBD2	TRBJ2-1	CAWAIGREGEQFF	TGTGCCTGGGCTATAGGCAGGGAGGGTGAGCAGTTCTTC
TRBV10-3	-	TRBD2	TRBJ2-1	CAISESGLVANEQFF	TGTGCCATCAGTGAGTCCGGACTAGTGGCGAATGAGCAGTTCTTC
TRBV9	-	-	TRBJ2-1	CASSVGSRFPNEQFF	TGTGCCAGCAGCGTAGGGTCTCGGTTCCCCAATGAGCAGTTCTTC
TRBV6-1	-	-	TRBJ2-7	CASTETKMEQYF	TGTGCCAGCACCGAGACTAAGATGGAGCAGTACTTC
TRBV30	-	-	TRBJ1-5	CAWSPGLGHQPQHF	TGTGCCTGGAGTCCGGGCCTGGGGCATCAGCCCCAGCATTTT
TRBV6-5	-	-	TRBJ1-1	CASSLDRNTEAFF	TGTGCCAGCAGCCTCGACAGGAACACTGAAGCTTTCTTT
TRBV11-1	once	-	TRBJ2-6	CASSLFYSGANVLTF	TGTGCCAGCAGCCTATTTTATTCTGGGGCCAACGTCCTGACTTTC
TRBV30	-	TRBD1	TRBJ2-1	CAWNPGTDNEQFF	TGTGCCTGGAATCCCGGGACAGACAATGAGCAGTTCTTC
TRBV2	-	TRBD2	TRBJ2-4	CASSEAGLARTKNIQYF	TGTGCCAGCAGTGAGGCGGGACTAGCGAGAACCAAAAACATTCAGTACTTC
TRBV27	-	TRBD1	TRBJ2-5	CASSLRTGQETQYF	TGTGCCAGCAGTCTACGGACAGGGCAAGAGACCCAGTACTTC
TRBV2	-	-	TRBJ2-7	CASVREMEQYF	TGTGCCAGCGTTCGGGAAATGGAGCAGTACTTC
TRBV5-4	few	-	TRBJ2-2	CASSLQWGRTGELFF	TGTGCCAGCAGCTTGCAATGGGGCCGCACCGGGGAGCTGTTTTTT
TRBV9	once	-	TRBJ2-1	CASSAQDNEQFF	TGTGCCAGCAGCGCCCAGGACAATGAGCAGTTCTTC
TRBV7-8	-	TRBD2	TRBJ2-5	CASSARLAGGQETQYF	TGTGCCAGCAGCGCTCGACTAGCGGGAGGCCAAGAGACCCAGTACTTC
TRBV5-1	-	-	TRBJ2-3	CASSLFVEGVTDTQYF	TGCGCCAGCAGCTTGTTTGTAGAGGGTGTCACAGATACGCAGTATTTT
TRBV7-2	-	TRBD2	TRBJ2-7	CASSYGLAQSYEQYF	TGTGCCAGCAGCTATGGACTAGCGCAATCCTACGAGCAGTACTTC
TRBV9	-	TRBD2	TRBJ2-5	CASSVAGVGLAGGGPQETQYF	TGTGCCAGCAGCGTAGCTGGAGTGGGACTAGCGGGAGGAGGGCCCCAAGAGACCCAGTACTTC
TRBV11-1	-	-	TRBJ2-1	CASSLARDKYNEQFF	TGTGCCAGCAGCTTAGCCCGGGACAAGTACAATGAGCAGTTCTTC
TRBV6-5	-	TRBD1	TRBJ2-2	CATKTGVNTGELFF	TGTGCCACCAAGACAGGGGTGAACACCGGGGAGCTGTTTTTT
TRBV7-2	-	TRBD2	TRBJ2-1	CASSPPTSGPYNEQFF	TGTGCCAGCAGCCCCCCTACTAGCGGCCCCTACAATGAGCAGTTCTTC
TRBV6-6	-	TRBD2	TRBJ2-5	CASTRGGSSETQYF	TGTGCCAGCACCCGCGGGGGGAGTTCGGAGACCCAGTACTTC
TRBV7-9	-	-	TRBJ2-7	CASSPRGTYEQYF	TGTGCCAGCAGCCCACGGGGGACCTACGAGCAGTACTTC
TRBV30	-	TRBD1	TRBJ1-4	CALRQGGNEKLFF	TGTGCCTTAAGACAGGGGGGGAATGAAAAACTGTTTTTT
TRBV9	-	TRBD2	TRBJ2-1	CASSTSGGYEQFF	TGTGCCAGCAGCACTAGCGGGGGCTATGAGCAGTTCTTC
TRBV10-3	-	TRBD1	TRBJ2-7	CAISDGTAYEQYF	TGTGCCATCAGTGATGGGACAGCATACGAGCAGTACTTC
TRBV19	-	TRBD2	TRBJ2-1	CASSIGLAGGGEQFF	TGTGCCAGTAGTATTGGACTAGCGGGAGGTGGTGAGCAGTTCTTC
TRBV4-3	-	-	TRBJ1-4	CASSQVTVPVPGNEKLFF	TGCGCCAGCAGCCAAGTGACAGTACCCGTTCCTGGTAATGAAAAACTGTTTTTT
TRBV7-8	-	-	TRBJ2-7	CASSLTPGPEGYEQYF	TGTGCCAGCAGCTTAACCCCCGGACCCGAGGGCTACGAGCAGTACTTC
TRBV7-8	-	TRBD2	TRBJ2-7	CASSPLGRGAYEQYF	TGTGCCAGCAGCCCCCTCGGGAGGGGGGCCTACGAGCAGTACTTC
TRBV5-6	-	TRBD2	TRBJ2-2	CASSSWVAGGTGELFF	TGTGCCAGCAGCTCCTGGGTAGCGGGAGGAACCGGGGAGCTGTTTTTT
TRBV19	-	-	TRBJ2-3	CASSIMATSFAQYF	TGTGCCAGTAGTATCATGGCAACTAGTTTCGCGCAGTATTTT
TRBV27	-	TRBD1	TRBJ2-7	CASSFRDRTYEQYF	TGTGCCAGCAGTTTCCGGGACAGGACCTACGAGCAGTACTTC
TRBV7-9	-	-	TRBJ2-1	CASSVGSGEQFF	TGTGCCAGCAGCGTCGGATCGGGAGAGCAGTTCTTC
TRBV27	-	-	TRBJ1-4	CASSRASKVDEKLFF	TGTGCCAGCAGCCGAGCGTCCAAAGTGGATGAAAAACTGTTTTTT
TRBV27	-	TRBD2	TRBJ2-7	CASSSHLGVAGGRQYF	TGTGCCAGCAGTTCCCATCTAGGGGTAGCGGGAGGCCGACAGTACTTC
TRBV14	-	TRBD1	TRBJ2-5	CASSQGETGGFGETQYF	TGTGCCAGCAGCCAAGGAGAGACAGGGGGCTTCGGGGAGACCCAGTACTTC
TRBV7-9	-	TRBD1	TRBJ1-1	CASSSGQGNTEAFF	TGTGCCAGCAGCTCGGGACAGGGGAACACTGAAGCTTTCTTT
TRBV7-9	-	TRBD2	TRBJ2-1	CASSHGLARRDEQFF	TGTGCCAGCAGTCACGGACTAGCGAGGAGGGATGAGCAGTTCTTC
TRBV10-2	-	TRBD2	TRBJ2-2	CASRQGLAGGRTGELFF	TGCGCCAGCAGGCAGGGACTAGCGGGAGGTCGGACCGGGGAGCTGTTTTTT
TRBV29-1	-	TRBD1	TRBJ2-7	CSVSSDRVEQYF	TGCAGCGTCTCTTCGGACAGGGTGGAGCAGTACTTC
TRBV9	few	TRBD2	TRBJ2-1	CASSVGVAGFPYNEQFF	TGTGCCAGCAGCGTAGGCGTAGCGGGTTTCCCCTACAATGAGCAGTTCTTC
TRBV6-1	-	TRBD1	TRBJ1-4	CASRLGGAGEKLFF	TGTGCCAGCAGGTTAGGGGGCGCGGGTGAAAAACTGTTTTTT
TRBV5-1	-	-	TRBJ1-2	CASSLGPGGGYTF	TGCGCCAGCAGCTTGGGTCCCGGGGGTGGCTACACCTTT
TRBV5-5	once	TRBD2	TRBJ2-1	CASSPRSGLAGVGGNEQFF	TGTGCCAGCAGCCCCAGGTCGGGACTAGCGGGAGTGGGGGGCAATGAGCAGTTCTTC